A selection of T cell receptor beta chains follows, all from one sample in a study of T cells in Graves' hyperthyroidism and ophthalmopathy. Each CDR3 protein gets one entry after TCRdb re-called the multiplex PCR reads with MiXCR. This table holds approximately 430,000 distinct CDR3 sequences, approximately 15% found once. Sequencing used blood. These receptor sequences come from a man aged 18 to 35 with Graves' ophthalmopathy. The CDR3 runs from the conserved cysteine through the conserved F or W.

>TRBJ2-5|TRBV11-2
CASSQDWGLAGEETQYF
>TRBJ1-2|TRBV6-1
CASSEALGGQESYGYTF
>TRBJ2-7|TRBV20-1
CSGGGRRDHEQYF
>TRBJ1-2|TRBV24-1
CATSATGRKQGYTF
>TRBJ2-1|TRBV6-2/TRBV6-3
CASSYSGFSGRHEQFF
>TRBJ1-3|TRBV13
CASSLGVTSGNTIYF
>TRBJ2-7|TRBV11-2
CASRTQGPHEQYF
>TRBJ2-7|TRBV14
CASSRAKSYEQYF
>TRBJ2-1|TRBV5-1
CASSLRRAPYNEQFF
>TRBJ2-1|TRBV4-1
CARKRYKSSYNEQFF
>TRBJ1-1|TRBV19
CASGQQGDTEAFF
>TRBJ1-5|TRBV27
CASSFLGGNPQHF
>TRBJ2-7|TRBV18
CASSPVGGSIIGYEQYF